The 10 T cell receptor beta chains given below trace back to one sample, sequenced in a study of T cell responses to AZD1222 COVID-19 vaccine. Sequencing used immunoSEQ multiplex PCR; TCRdb keeps in-frame clones, though not all of them. In the table there are under 35,000 clones, 80% to 90% of which are singletons. This specimen consisted of peripheral blood, obtained 28 days after the second AZD1222 dose. The receptors derive from an adult who received the AZD1222 COVID-19 vaccine.

This clone was recorded once. CDR3 loop: CASSMRYQAFF. CDR3 DNA sequence: TGTGCCAGTAGTATGAGGTACCAAGCTTTCTTT. This chain joins TRBV19 and TRBJ1-1; unclear D gene. CDR3 length: 11 residues. Germline values: CDR1 LNHDA, CDR2 SQIVND (reference sequence). V was clipped by 3 bases and J by 9 bases, with 8 bases between them.

This clone was detected only a few times. The rearrangement uses TRBV3-1 (or the pseudogene TRBV3-2) and TRBJ2-1; 12 nucleotides align to TRBD2. Germline CDR1 and CDR2: LGHDT and YNNKEL (reference sequence). The ends lost 4 bases at V and 2 bases at J; junction bases unmatched: 9. The CDR3 spans 18 residues. The CDR3 spells CASSLVLAGGGPYNEQFF. CDR3 DNA: TGTGCCAGCAGCCTGGTGCTAGCGGGAGGGGGCCCCTACAATGAGCAGTTCTTC.

This chain connects TRBV3-1 (or the pseudogene TRBV3-2) to TRBJ2-7; no reliable D call. V lost 1 base to trimming and J lost 7 bases, with 11 bases between them. The germline V gene has CDR1 LGHDT and CDR2 YNNKEL (reference sequence). The CDR3 loop spans 13 amino acids. This CDR3 is CASSQGPGREQYF. In DNA, the CDR3 is TGTGCCAGCAGCCAAGGTCCCGGTCGGGAGCAGTACTTC.

This sequence joins TRBV7-2 and TRBJ2-7; 13 nucleotides line up with TRBD2. The germline gives CDR1 SGHTA, CDR2 FQGNSA. Unmatched junction bases numbered 14, after V lost 5 bases and J lost 4 bases. The CDR3 has 18 amino acids. CDR3 coding DNA: TGTGCCAGCAGCGCTCGGAGGACTAGCGGGAGTATCATATACGAGCAGTACTTC. This codes for CASSARRTSGSIIYEQYF.

This sequence joins TRBV6-5 and TRBJ2-1; 11 positions match TRBD1. CDR1 MNHEY and CDR2 SVGAGI come from the germline V gene. After removal of 5 bases from V and 3 bases from J, the junction contained 3 bases not matched to a gene. The CDR3 has 15 amino acids. CDR3 nucleotide sequence: TGTGCCAGCAGTCCCGGGACAGGGGGCTACAATGAGCAGTTCTTC. It specifies CASSPGTGGYNEQFF.

The gene calls are TRBV19 and TRBJ1-1; D perhaps matches TRBD1 (5 bases). CDR1 is LNHDA, CDR2 SQIVND, per germline (reference sequence). The CDR3 is made up of 14 amino acids. V lost 6 bases and J 4 bases, leaving 15 bases between the germline ends. DNA for the CDR3: TGTGCCAGTAGCGTAGAACGCGGGGGCACTGAAGCTTTCTTT. Translation: CASSVERGGTEAFF.

The chain has TRBV4-1 and TRBJ2-2; 7 bases match TRBD1. The germline V gene has CDR1 MGHRA and CDR2 YSYEKL. The V gene end was trimmed by 4 bases and the J gene end by 6 bases; junction bases not matched to a gene: 5. CDR3 length: 14 amino acids. The CDR3 bases are TGCGCCAGCAGCCCGGACAGGCTTCCCGGGGAGCTGTTTTTT. Translating it yields CASSPDRLPGELFF.

This clone was recorded a few times. The chain couples TRBV10-3 to TRBJ1-5; TRBD1 aligns across 8 bases. The J segment lost 8 bases and the V segment lost 0 bases, leaving 9 bases of the junction unmatched. Per germline, CDR1 ENHRY and CDR2 SYGVKD. The CDR3 has 16 amino acids. CDR3 amino acids: CAISESRTGSIEPQHF. CDR3 nucleotide sequence: TGTGCCATCAGTGAGTCTCGGACAGGGAGTATAGAGCCCCAGCATTTT.

The chain combines TRBV5-1 with TRBJ2-6; 7 bases are shared with TRBD2. Germline V gene lookup returns CDR1 SGHRS and CDR2 YFSETQ. This CDR3 comprises 21 residues. The ends lost 4 bases at V and 0 bases at J; junction bases unmatched: 19. Here the CDR3 reads CASSTRGGSGPGNSGANVLTF. The CDR3 DNA reads TGCGCCAGCAGCACCCGAGGAGGTAGCGGGCCTGGGAACTCTGGGGCCAACGTCCTGACTTTC.

V usage is TRBV5-1 and J usage is TRBJ2-7; D could derive from TRBD1 or TRBD2 (5 bases each). Trimming removed 0 bases from V and 1 base from J, with 17 bases in between. Per the germline V gene, CDR1 is SGHRS and CDR2 is YFSETQ. The CDR3 extends over 17 amino acids. The CDR3 here is CASSLARRDARSYEQYF. The CDR3 nucleotides are TGCGCCAGCAGCTTGGCCCGCCGGGACGCCCGTTCCTACGAGCAGTACTTC.